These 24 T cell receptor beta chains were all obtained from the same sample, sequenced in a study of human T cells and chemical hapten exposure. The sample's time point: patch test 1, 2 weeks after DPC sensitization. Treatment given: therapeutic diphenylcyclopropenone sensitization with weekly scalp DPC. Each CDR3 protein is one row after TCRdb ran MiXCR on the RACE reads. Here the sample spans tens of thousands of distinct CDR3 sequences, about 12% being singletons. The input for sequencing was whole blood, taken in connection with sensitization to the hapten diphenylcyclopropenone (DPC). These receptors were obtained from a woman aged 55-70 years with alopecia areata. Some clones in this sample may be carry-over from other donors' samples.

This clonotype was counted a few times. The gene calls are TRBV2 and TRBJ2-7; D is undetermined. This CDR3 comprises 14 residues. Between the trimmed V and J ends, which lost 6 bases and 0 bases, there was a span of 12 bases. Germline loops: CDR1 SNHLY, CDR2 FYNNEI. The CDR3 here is CASRRTTRSYEQYF. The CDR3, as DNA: TGTGCCAGCAGAAGAACTACACGCTCCTACGAGCAGTACTTC.

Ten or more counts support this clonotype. DNA of the CDR3: TGTGCCAGCAGCCAAGAGCTGTGGAGCGGTCAGCCCCAGCATTTT. This sequence encodes CASSQELWSGQPQHF. The rearrangement links TRBV4-2 to TRBJ1-5, with D hard to call. Germline CDR1 reads LGHNA; CDR2 reads YNFKEQ. V lost 0 bases to trimming and J lost 6 bases, with 12 bases between them. The CDR3 is made up of 15 amino acids.

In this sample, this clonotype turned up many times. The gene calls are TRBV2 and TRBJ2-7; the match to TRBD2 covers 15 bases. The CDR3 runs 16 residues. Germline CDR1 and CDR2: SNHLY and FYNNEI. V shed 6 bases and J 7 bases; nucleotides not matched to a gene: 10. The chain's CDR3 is CASRRTSGGAWEEQYF. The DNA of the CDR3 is TGTGCCAGCAGGCGGACTAGCGGGGGGGCCTGGGAGGAGCAGTACTTC.

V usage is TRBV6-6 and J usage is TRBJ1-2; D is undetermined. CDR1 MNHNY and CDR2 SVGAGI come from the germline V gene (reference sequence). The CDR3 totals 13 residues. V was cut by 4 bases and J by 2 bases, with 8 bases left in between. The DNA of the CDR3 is TGTGCCAGCAGTTTGCACGGGAACTATGGCTACACCTTC. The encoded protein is CASSLHGNYGYTF.

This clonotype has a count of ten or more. The CDR3 nucleotides are TGTGCCCCCTGGGCAATGAGGGTTCCGGGGGAGCAGTACTTC. This codes for CAPWAMRVPGEQYF. The chain carries TRBV19 and TRBJ2-7, with D perhaps matching TRBD2 (5 bases). The CDR3 has 14 residues. Germline assignment: CDR1 LNHDA and CDR2 SQIVND (reference sequence). The V end lost 11 bases, the J end lost 7 bases, and 24 bases lay between the germline ends. Variable domain in full (rest from reference TRBV19 and TRBJ2-7): DGGITQSPKYLFRKEGQNVTLSCEQNLNHDAMYWYRQDPGQGLRLIYYSQIVNDFQKGDIAEGYSVSREKKESFPLTVTSAQKNPTAFYLCAPWAMRVPGEQYFGPGTRLTVT.

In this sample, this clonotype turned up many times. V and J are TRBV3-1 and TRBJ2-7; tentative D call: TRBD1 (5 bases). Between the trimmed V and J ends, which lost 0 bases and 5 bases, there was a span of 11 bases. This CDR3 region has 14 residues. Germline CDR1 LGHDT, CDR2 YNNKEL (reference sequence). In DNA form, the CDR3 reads TGTGCCAGCAGCCAAGAAGGGGCGTACGACGAGCAGTACTTC. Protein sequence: CASSQEGAYDEQYF.

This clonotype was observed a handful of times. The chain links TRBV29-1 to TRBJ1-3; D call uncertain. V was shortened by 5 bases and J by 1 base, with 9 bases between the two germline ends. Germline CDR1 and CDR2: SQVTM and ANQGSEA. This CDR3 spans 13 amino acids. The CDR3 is CSVLSESGNTIYF. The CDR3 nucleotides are TGCAGCGTTTTAAGTGAGTCTGGAAACACCATATATTTT.

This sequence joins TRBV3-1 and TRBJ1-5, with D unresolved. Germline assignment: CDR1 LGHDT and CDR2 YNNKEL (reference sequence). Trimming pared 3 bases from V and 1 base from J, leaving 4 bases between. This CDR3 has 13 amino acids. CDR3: CASSQGSNQPQHF. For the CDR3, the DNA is TGTGCCAGCAGCCAGGGAAGCAATCAGCCCCAGCATTTT.

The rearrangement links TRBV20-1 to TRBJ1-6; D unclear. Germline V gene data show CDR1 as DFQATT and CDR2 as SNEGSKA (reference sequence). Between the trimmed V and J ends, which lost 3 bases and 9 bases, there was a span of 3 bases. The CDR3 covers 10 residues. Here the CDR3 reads CSARASPLHF. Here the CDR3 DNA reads TGCAGTGCTAGGGCTTCACCCCTCCACTTT.

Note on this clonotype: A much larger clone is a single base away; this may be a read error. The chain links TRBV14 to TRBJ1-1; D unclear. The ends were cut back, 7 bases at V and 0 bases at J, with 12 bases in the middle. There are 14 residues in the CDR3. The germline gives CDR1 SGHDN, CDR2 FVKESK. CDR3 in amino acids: CASKRAQMNTEAFF. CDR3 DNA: TGTGCCAGCAAGCGGGCACAGATGAACACTGAAGCTTTCTTT.

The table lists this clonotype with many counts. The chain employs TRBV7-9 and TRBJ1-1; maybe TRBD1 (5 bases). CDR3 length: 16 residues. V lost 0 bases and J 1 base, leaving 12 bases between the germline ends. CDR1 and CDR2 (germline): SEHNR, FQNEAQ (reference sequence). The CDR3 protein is CASSLASAGPNTEAFF. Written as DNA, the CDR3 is TGTGCCAGCAGCTTAGCGTCGGCGGGGCCGAACACTGAAGCTTTCTTT.

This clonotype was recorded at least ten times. CDR3: CASSLFLPGQVGYTF. The DNA for the CDR3 is TGTGCCAGCAGCTTATTTCTTCCGGGACAAGTTGGCTACACCTTC. The J gene is TRBJ1-2, the V gene TRBV11-2, with D maybe TRBD1 (6 bases). V lost 2 bases and J lost 7, with 17 bases in between. The germline gives CDR1 SGHAT, CDR2 FQNNGV. This CDR3 is 15 amino acids long.

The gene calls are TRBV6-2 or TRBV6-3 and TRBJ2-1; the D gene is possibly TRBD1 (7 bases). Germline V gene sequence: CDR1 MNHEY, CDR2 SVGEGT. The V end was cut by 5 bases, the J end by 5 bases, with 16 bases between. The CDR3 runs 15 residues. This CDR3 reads CASSPDREVDNEQFF. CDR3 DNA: TGTGCCAGCAGTCCCGACAGGGAGGTCGACAATGAGCAGTTCTTC.

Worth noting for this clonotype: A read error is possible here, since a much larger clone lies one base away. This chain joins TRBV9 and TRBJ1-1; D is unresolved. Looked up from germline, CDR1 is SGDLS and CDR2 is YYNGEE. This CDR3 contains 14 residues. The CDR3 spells CTSSVEPMNTEAFF. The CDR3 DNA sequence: TGTACCAGCAGCGTAGAACCCATGAACACTGAAGCTTTCTTT.

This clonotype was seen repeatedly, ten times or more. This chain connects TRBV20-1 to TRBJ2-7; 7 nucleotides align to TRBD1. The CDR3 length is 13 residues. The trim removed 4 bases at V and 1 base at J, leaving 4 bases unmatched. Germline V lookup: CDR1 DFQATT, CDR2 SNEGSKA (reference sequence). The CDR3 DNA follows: TGCAGTGCTACCGACAGGGAATCCTACGAGCAGTACTTC. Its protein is CSATDRESYEQYF.

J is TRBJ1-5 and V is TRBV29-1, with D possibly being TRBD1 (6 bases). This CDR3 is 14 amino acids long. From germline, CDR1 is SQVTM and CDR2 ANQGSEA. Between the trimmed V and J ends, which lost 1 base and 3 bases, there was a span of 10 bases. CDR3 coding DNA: TGCAGCGTTGAAGGGACAGCCCCCAATCAGCCCCAGCATTTT. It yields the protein CSVEGTAPNQPQHF.

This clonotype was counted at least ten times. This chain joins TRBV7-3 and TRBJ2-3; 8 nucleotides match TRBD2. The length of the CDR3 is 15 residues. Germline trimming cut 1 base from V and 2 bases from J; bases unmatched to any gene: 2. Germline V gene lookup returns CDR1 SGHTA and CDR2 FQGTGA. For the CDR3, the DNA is TGTGCCAGCAGCTTAAGCGGGGGGCTCACAGATACGCAGTATTTT. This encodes CASSLSGGLTDTQYF.

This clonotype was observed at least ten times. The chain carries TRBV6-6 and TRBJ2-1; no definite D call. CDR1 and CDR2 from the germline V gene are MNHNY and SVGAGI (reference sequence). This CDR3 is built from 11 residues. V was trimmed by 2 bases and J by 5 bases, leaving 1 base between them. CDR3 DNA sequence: TGTGCCAGCAGTTACCACAATGAGCAGTTCTTC. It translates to CASSYHNEQFF.

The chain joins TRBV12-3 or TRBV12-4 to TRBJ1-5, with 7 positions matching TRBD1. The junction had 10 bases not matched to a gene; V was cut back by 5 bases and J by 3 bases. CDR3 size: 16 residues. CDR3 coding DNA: TGTGCCAGCAGTATTGGACCGGGACAGAACAATCAGCCCCAGCATTTT. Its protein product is CASSIGPGQNNQPQHF.

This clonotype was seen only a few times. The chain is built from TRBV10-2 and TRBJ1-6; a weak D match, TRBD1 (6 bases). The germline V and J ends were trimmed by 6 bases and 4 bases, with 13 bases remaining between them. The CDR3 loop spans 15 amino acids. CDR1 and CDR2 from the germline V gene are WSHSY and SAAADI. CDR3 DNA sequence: TGCGCCAGCAGAACCGGGACACTTTATAATTCACCCCTCCACTTT. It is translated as CASRTGTLYNSPLHF.

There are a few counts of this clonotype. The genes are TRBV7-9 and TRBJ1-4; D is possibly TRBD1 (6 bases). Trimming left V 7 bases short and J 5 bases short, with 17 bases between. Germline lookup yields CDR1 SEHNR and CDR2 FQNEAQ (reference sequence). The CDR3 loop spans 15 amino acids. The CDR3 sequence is CASTPGAGPNEKLFF. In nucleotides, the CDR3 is TGTGCCAGCACTCCAGGGGCAGGGCCGAATGAAAAACTGTTTTTT.

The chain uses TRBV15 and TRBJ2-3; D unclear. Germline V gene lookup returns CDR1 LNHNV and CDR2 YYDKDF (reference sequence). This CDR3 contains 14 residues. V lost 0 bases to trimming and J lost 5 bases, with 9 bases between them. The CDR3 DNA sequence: TGTGCCACCAGCAGAGATAAGGTCGGAGATACGCAGTATTTT. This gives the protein CATSRDKVGDTQYF.

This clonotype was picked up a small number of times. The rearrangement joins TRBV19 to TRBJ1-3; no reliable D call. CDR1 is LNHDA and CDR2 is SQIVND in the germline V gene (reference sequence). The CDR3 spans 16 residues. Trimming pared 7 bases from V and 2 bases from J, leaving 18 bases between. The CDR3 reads CASTPPRFLPGNTIYF. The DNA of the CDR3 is TGTGCCAGTACTCCACCGAGGTTCTTGCCTGGAAACACCATATATTTT.

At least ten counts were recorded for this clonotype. CDR3 sequence reads: CASSLVGLRNNEQFF. DNA of the CDR3: TGCGCCAGCAGCTTGGTTGGCCTTCGAAACAATGAGCAGTTCTTC. The chain is built from TRBV5-1 and TRBJ2-1; the D is unclear. Germline CDR1 reads SGHRS; CDR2 reads YFSETQ. The V end was cut by 0 bases, the J end by 5 bases, with 12 bases between. This CDR3 has 15 amino acids.